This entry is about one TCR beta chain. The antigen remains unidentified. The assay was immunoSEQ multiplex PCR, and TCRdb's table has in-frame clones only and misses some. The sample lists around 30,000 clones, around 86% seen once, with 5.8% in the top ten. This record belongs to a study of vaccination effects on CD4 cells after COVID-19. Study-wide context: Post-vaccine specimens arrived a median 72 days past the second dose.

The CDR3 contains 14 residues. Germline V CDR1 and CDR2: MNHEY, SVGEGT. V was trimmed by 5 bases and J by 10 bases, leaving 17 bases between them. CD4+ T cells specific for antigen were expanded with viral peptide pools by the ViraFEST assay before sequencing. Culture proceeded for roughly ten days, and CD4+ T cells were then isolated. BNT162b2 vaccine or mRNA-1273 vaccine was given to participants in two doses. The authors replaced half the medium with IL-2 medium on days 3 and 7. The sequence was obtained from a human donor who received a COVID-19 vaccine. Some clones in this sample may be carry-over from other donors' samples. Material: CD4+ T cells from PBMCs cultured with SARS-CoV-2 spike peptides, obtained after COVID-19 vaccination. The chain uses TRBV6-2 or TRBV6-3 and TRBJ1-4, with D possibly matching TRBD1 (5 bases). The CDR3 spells CASSEIGTFGKLFF. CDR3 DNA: TGTGCCAGCAGTGAGATTGGGACGTTTGGAAAACTGTTTTTT.